This is a list of T cell receptor beta chains from one sample in a study. TCRdb re-derived calls from the RT-PCR reads in MiXCR, one entry per CDR3 protein. The profile shows about 680,000 distinct CDR3 sequences, over 12% of them singletons. The sequencing sample was made of memory CD4+ T cells from blood. The source of these receptors is a female donor in good health, serving as a healthy control. CDR3s include the opening cysteine and the closing phenylalanine or tryptophan. The D gene is left open where the match is weak. The size of a clone is reported for some rows only, either as once, few or many, or as a class for expanded clones.

j_gene: TRBJ1-5; v_gene: TRBV12-3/TRBV12-4; len: 16; abundance: many; d_gene: -; CDR3nt: TGTGCCAGCGGATCTGATTTAGGGTTGCGCAATCAGCCCCAGCATTTT; CDR3aa: CASGSDLGLRNQPQHF
j_gene: TRBJ2-7; v_gene: TRBV10-3; len: 15; abundance: few; d_gene: TRBD1; CDR3nt: TGTGCCATCAGTGACCGACAGGGGCTCTCCTACGAGCAGTACTTC; CDR3aa: CAISDRQGLSYEQYF
j_gene: TRBJ1-3; v_gene: TRBV7-2; len: 17; abundance: -; d_gene: -; CDR3nt: TGTGCCAGCAGCTTAGCGTGGGACACAAGCTCTGGAAACACCATATATTTT; CDR3aa: CASSLAWDTSSGNTIYF
j_gene: TRBJ2-3; v_gene: TRBV7-8; len: 12; abundance: many; d_gene: -; CDR3nt: TGTGCCAGCAGCACTAACACAGATACGCAGTATTTT; CDR3aa: CASSTNTDTQYF
j_gene: TRBJ1-1; v_gene: TRBV20-1; len: 13; abundance: many; d_gene: -; CDR3nt: TGCAGTGCGCGGCTACAGGGTCCCACTGAAGCTTTCTTT; CDR3aa: CSARLQGPTEAFF
j_gene: TRBJ2-1; v_gene: TRBV6-5; len: 16; abundance: -; d_gene: -; CDR3nt: TGTGCCAGCAGTAATCCGGGCCCCAGGGTCTACAATGAGCAGTTCTTC; CDR3aa: CASSNPGPRVYNEQFF
j_gene: TRBJ2-7; v_gene: TRBV7-9; len: 18; abundance: few; d_gene: TRBD1; CDR3nt: TGTGCCAGCAGCCCCCGGGCAGGGGGTGGACCTGGTTCCTACGAGCAGTACTTC; CDR3aa: CASSPRAGGGPGSYEQYF
j_gene: TRBJ1-6; v_gene: TRBV30; len: 12; abundance: few; d_gene: -; CDR3nt: TGTGCCTGTTCAGGGGAGAATTCACCCCTCCACTTT; CDR3aa: CACSGENSPLHF
j_gene: TRBJ2-7; v_gene: TRBV27; len: 13; abundance: -; d_gene: -; CDR3nt: TGTGCCACCTTGACTCTACAAAGTCCCGAGCAGTACTTC; CDR3aa: CATLTLQSPEQYF
j_gene: TRBJ2-1; v_gene: TRBV7-9; len: 12; abundance: few; d_gene: -; CDR3nt: TGTGCCAGCACCGGAACTCCCAAAGAGCAGTTCTTC; CDR3aa: CASTGTPKEQFF
j_gene: TRBJ2-3; v_gene: TRBV5-1; len: 16; abundance: -; d_gene: TRBD2; CDR3nt: TGCGCCAGCGGATTGGGGGGCGCGGGAGGGCCTAATACGCAGTATTTT; CDR3aa: CASGLGGAGGPNTQYF
j_gene: TRBJ2-1; v_gene: TRBV24-1; len: 14; abundance: few; d_gene: TRBD1; CDR3nt: TGTGCCACCAGTGAGGCGACAGGGGTGGGTGAGCAGTTCTTC; CDR3aa: CATSEATGVGEQFF
j_gene: TRBJ2-1; v_gene: TRBV25-1; len: 15; abundance: many; d_gene: -; CDR3nt: TGTGCCAGCAGTAGGTCCCGGAGGGAATTCAATGAGCAGTTCTTC; CDR3aa: CASSRSRREFNEQFF
j_gene: TRBJ2-5; v_gene: TRBV5-1; len: 13; abundance: -; d_gene: -; CDR3nt: TGCGCCAGCAGCTTGTCGGGGTATTCCGACTTTAACTTC; CDR3aa: CASSLSGYSDFNF
j_gene: TRBJ2-2; v_gene: TRBV20-1; len: 14; abundance: many; d_gene: TRBD1; CDR3nt: TGCAGTGCTGACAGGGCCCCGAACACCGGGGAGCTGTTTTTT; CDR3aa: CSADRAPNTGELFF
j_gene: TRBJ2-1; v_gene: TRBV11-2; len: 20; abundance: -; d_gene: TRBD2; CDR3nt: TGTGCCAGCAGCTTAAAAGGGAAGTGGGCCGGGACTAGCGGGAACAATGAGCAGTTCTTC; CDR3aa: CASSLKGKWAGTSGNNEQFF